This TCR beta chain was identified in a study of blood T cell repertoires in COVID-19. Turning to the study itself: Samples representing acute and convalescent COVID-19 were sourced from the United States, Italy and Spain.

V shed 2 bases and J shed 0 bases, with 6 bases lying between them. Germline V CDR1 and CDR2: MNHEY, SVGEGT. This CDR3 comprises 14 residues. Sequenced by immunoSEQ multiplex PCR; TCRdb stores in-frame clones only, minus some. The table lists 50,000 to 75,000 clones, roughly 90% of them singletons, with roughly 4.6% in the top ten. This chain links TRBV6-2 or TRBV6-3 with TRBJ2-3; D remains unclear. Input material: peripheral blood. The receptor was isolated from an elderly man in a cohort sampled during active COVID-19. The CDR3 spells CASSYPVSTDTQYF. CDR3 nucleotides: TGTGCCAGCAGTTACCCAGTCAGCACAGATACGCAGTATTTT.